Sequencing of this T cell receptor beta chain was carried out in a study of T cells in Graves' hyperthyroidism and ophthalmopathy. Overall study: Initial diagnosis, before any treatment, was when peripheral blood was collected.

This clonotype was found many times. With a duration under 2 months, the hyperthyroidism was newly diagnosed in patients aged 18 to 65. The PBMCs studied were ones that came from 10 ml fresh peripheral blood. The CDR3 runs to 11 residues. Germline CDR1 and CDR2: SGHAT and FQNNGV. Trimming stripped 3 bases from V and 11 bases from J, with 7 bases between. Researchers took RNA transcripts and amplified the TCR beta CDR3 regions from them. The HTBI set primed first-round TCR CDR3 RT-PCR. MiXCR, applied by TCRdb to the multiplex PCR reads, yields one record per CDR3 protein. Among approximately 520,000 distinct CDR3 sequences listed, less than 25% were seen once.

The sample consisted of blood. The sequence derives from a man between 18 and 35 years old with Graves' hyperthyroidism. The rearrangement joins TRBV11-2 to TRBJ2-2; D is perhaps TRBD1 or TRBD2 (5 bases each). DNA for the CDR3: TGTGCCAGCAGCTTCCGGGACGAGCTGTTTTTT. Translated: CASSFRDELFF.